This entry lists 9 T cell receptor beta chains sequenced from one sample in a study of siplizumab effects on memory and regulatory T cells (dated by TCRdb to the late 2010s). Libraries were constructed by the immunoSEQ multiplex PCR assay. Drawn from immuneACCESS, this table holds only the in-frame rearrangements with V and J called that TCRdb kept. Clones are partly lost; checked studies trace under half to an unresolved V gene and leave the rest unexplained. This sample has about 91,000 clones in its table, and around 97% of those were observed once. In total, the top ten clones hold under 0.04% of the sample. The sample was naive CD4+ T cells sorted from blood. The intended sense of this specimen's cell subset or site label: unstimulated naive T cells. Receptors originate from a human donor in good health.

This CDR3 reads CASRTPGADTQYF. The CDR3 nucleotides are TGTGCCAGCAGGACCCCAGGGGCAGATACGCAGTATTTT. This rearrangement joins TRBV6-5 to TRBJ2-3; TRBD1 is a possible D gene (6 bases). The CDR3 sequence is 13 residues long. Trimming removed 6 bases from V and 4 bases from J, with 11 bases in between. The V gene's germline CDR1 is MNHEY and CDR2 SVGAGI.

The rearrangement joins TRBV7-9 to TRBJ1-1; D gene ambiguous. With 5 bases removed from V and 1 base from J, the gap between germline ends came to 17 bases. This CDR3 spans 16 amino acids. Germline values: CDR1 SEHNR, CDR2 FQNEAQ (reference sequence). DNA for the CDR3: TGTGCCAGCAGCCACTTTGCGATAGGAGAGAACACTGAAGCTTTCTTT. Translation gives CASSHFAIGENTEAFF.

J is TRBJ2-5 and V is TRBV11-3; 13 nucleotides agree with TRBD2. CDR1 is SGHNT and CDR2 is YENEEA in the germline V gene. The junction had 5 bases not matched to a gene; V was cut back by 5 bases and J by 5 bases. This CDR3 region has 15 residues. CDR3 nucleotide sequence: TGTGCCAGCAGCCGAGGGACTAGCGGGGCGGAGACCCAGTACTTC. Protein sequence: CASSRGTSGAETQYF.

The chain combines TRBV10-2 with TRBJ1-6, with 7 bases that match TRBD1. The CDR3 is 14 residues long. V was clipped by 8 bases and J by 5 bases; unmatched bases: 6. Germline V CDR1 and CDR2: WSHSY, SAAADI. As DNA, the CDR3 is TGCGCCAGCTTCCTCGGGACAGATAATTCACCCCTCCACTTT. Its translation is CASFLGTDNSPLHF.

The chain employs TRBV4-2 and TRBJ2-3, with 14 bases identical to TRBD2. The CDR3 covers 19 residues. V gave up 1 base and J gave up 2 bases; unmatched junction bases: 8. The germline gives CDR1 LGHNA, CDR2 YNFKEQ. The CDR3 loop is CASSQVRPGLAGVTDTQYF. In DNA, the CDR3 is TGTGCCAGCAGCCAAGTTCGGCCGGGACTAGCGGGGGTCACAGATACGCAGTATTTT.

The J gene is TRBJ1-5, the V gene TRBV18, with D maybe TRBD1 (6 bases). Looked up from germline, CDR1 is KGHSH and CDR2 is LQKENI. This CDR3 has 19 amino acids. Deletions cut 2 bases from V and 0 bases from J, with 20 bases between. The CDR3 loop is CASSPDGGRRGYSNQPQHF. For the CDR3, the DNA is TGTGCCAGCTCACCAGACGGGGGGCGGAGGGGTTATAGCAATCAGCCCCAGCATTTT.

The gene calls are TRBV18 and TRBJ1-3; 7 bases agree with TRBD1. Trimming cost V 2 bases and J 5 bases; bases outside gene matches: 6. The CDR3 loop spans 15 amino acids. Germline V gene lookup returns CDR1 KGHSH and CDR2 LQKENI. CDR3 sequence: CASSPSGQPRNTIYF. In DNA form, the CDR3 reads TGTGCCAGCTCACCATCGGGACAGCCTCGAAACACCATATATTTT.

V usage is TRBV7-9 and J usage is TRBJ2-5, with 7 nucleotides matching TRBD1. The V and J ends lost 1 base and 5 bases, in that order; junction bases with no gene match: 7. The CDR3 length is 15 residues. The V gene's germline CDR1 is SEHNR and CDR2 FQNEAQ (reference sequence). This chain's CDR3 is CASSLGQGVTETQYF. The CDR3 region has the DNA TGTGCCAGCAGCTTAGGGCAGGGGGTCACCGAGACCCAGTACTTC.

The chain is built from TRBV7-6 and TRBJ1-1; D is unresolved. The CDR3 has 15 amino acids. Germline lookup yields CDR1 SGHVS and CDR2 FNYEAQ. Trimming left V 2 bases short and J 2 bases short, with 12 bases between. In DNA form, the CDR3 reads TGTGCCAGCAGCTTAAGTCTGGATAGCAACACTGAAGCTTTCTTT. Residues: CASSLSLDSNTEAFF. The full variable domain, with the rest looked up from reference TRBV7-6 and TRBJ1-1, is GAGVSQSPRYKVTKRGQDVALRCDPISGHVSLYWYRQALGQGPEFLTYFNYEAQQDKSGLPNDRFSAERPEGSISTLTIQRTEQRDSAMYRCASSLSLDSNTEAFFGQGTRLTVV.